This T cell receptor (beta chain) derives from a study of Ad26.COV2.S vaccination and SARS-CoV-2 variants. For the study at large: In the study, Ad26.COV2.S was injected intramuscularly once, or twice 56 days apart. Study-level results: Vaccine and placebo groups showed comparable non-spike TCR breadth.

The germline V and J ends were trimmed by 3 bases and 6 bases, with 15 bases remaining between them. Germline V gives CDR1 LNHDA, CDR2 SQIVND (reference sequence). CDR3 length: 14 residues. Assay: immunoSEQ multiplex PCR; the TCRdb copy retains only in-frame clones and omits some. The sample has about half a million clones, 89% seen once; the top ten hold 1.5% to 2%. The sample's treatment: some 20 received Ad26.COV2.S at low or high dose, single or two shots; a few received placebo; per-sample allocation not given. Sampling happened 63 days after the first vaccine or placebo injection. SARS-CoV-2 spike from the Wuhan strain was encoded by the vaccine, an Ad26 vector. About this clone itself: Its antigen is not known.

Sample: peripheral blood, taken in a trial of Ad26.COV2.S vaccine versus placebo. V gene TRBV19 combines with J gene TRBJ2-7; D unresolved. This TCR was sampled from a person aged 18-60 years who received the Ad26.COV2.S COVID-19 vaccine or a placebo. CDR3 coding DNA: TGTGCCAGTAGTATTACCTCGGGCCCCGGCGAGCAGTACTTC. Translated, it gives CASSITSGPGEQYF. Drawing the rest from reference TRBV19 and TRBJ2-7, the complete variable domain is DGGITQSPKYLFRKEGQNVTLSCEQNLNHDAMYWYRQDPGQGLRLIYYSQIVNDFQKGDIAEGYSVSREKKESFPLTVTSAQKNPTAFYLCASSITSGPGEQYFGPGTRLTVT.